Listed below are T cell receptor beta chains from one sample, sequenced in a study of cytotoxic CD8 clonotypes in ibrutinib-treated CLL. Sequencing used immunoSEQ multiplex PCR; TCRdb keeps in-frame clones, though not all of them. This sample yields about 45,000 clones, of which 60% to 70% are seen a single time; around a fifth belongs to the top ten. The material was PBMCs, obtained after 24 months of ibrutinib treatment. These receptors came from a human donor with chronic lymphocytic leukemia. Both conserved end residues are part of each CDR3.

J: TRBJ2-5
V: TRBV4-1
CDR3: CASSQDPAGYQETQYF

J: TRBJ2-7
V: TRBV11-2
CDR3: CASSLGPGLYEQYF

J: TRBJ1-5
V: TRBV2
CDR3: CASSEGQSNQPQHF

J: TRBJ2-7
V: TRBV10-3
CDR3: CAISEWRAGVSYEQYF

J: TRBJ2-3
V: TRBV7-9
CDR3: CASSVTDTQYF

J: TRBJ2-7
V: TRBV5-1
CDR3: CASSHLWTGQIF

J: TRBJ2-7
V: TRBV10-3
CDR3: CAIRRDGIYEQYF

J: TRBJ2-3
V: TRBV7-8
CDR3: CASSLLAGSFNTDTQYF

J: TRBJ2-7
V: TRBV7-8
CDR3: CASSFSGRGVGEQYF

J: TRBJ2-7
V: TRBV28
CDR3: CARPRRGVYEQYF

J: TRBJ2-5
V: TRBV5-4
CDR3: CASSSPSRTASETQYF

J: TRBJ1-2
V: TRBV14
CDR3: CASSQAQSWGGYTF

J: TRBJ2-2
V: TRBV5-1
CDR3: CASSTGTVTGELFF

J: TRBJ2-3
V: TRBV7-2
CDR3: CASSLVAGGPADTQYF

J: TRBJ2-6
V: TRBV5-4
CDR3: CASSSPGQGAGANVLTF

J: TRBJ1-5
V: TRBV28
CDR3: CASSPGGANLYNQPQHF

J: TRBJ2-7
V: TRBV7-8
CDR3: CASSLGQGAEEQYF

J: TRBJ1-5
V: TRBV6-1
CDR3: CASSEFDARHF

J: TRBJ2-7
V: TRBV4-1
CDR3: CASSQEGDFYEQYF

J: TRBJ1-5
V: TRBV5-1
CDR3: CASSPQGGTGDNQPQHF

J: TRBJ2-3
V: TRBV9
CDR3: CASSVEPDTQYF

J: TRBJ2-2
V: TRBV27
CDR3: CASSHVTKNTGELFF

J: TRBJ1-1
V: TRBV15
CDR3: CATSRVEGHMNTEAFF

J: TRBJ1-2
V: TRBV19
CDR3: CASSPGQGNYGYTF

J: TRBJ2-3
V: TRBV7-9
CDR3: CASSPLGLAGSPADTQYF

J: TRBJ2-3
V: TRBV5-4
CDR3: CASSPRGGYTDTQYF

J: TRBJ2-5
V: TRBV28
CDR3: CASSERRIQETQYF

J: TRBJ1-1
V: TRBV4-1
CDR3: CASSQGGTFSTEAFF

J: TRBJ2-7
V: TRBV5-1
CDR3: CASSAGSRAYEQYF

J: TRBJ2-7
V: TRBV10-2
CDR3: CASSESLKTYEQYF

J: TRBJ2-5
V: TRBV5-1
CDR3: CASSLSGGKETQYF

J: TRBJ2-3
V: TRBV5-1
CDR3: CASSLGLAGIDTQYF

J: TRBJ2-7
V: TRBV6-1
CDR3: CASSGGTGFGEQYF

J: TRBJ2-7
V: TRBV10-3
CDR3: CAISGTSGGFYEQYF

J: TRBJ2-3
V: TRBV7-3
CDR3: CASSLEGGVETDTQYF